A single sample is the source of the 20 T cell receptor beta chains below, sequenced in a study of human T cells and chemical hapten exposure. A single record per CDR3 protein comes from TCRdb applying MiXCR to the RACE reads. The table includes some 79,000 distinct CDR3 sequences, approximately 8% detected once. Stated time point: patch test 1, 2 weeks after DPC sensitization. Indicated treatment: therapeutic diphenylcyclopropenone sensitization with weekly scalp DPC. The input for sequencing was whole blood, taken in connection with sensitization to the hapten diphenylcyclopropenone (DPC). The receptors here all came from a woman aged 25 to 39 with alopecia areata. Some clones in this sample may be carry-over from other donors' samples.

The sample holds a few counts of this clonotype. V and J are TRBV12-3 or TRBV12-4 and TRBJ1-6, with D uncertain. The CDR3 has 14 amino acids. Deletions cut 3 bases from V and 7 bases from J, with 10 bases between. CDR3 amino acids: CASSFVLGNSPLHF. CDR3 in DNA: TGTGCCAGCAGTTTTGTCCTCGGAAATTCACCCCTCCACTTT.

This clonotype has a count of ten or more. V and J are TRBV29-1 and TRBJ1-1; 8 nucleotides line up with TRBD1. The V gene's germline CDR1 is SQVTM and CDR2 ANQGSEA. This CDR3 is 13 amino acids long. The junction had 3 bases not matched to a gene; V was cut back by 5 bases and J by 1 base. CDR3 bases: TGCAGCGTTAACAGGGGGGAGAACACTGAAGCTTTCTTT. It encodes CSVNRGENTEAFF. Variable domain in full (rest from reference TRBV29-1 and TRBJ1-1): SAVISQKPSRDICQRGTSLTIQCQVDSQVTMMFWYRQQPGQSLTLIATANQGSEATYESGFVIDKFPISRPNLTFSTLTVSNMSPEDSSIYLCSVNRGENTEAFFGQGTRLTVV.

This clonotype has more than one count but fewer than ten. In DNA form, the CDR3 reads TGTGCCAGCAGCCCCCAACTAGCGGGGATCACAGATACGCAGTATTTT. Translated, it gives CASSPQLAGITDTQYF. The V gene is TRBV7-9, the J gene TRBJ2-3; 10 bases are a match to TRBD2. The CDR3 extends over 16 amino acids. V lost 5 bases, J lost 2 bases, and 7 bases stayed unmatched. Per germline, CDR1 SEHNR and CDR2 FQNEAQ (reference sequence).

Ten or more counts support this clonotype. This chain joins TRBV29-1 and TRBJ2-7; either TRBD1 or TRBD2 may supply D (5 bases each). Trimming pared 0 bases from V and 1 base from J, leaving 10 bases between. Germline-derived CDR1 and CDR2 are SQVTM and ANQGSEA. This CDR3 spans 14 amino acids. CDR3: CSVEDRGRSYEQYF. In DNA form, the CDR3 reads TGCAGCGTTGAAGATCGGGGACGGTCCTACGAGCAGTACTTC.

This clonotype was recorded a few times. This rearrangement joins TRBV3-1 to TRBJ1-4; D not certain. The V gene lost 4 bases and the J gene lost 6 bases, with 12 bases spanning the gap. Per germline, CDR1 LGHDT and CDR2 YNNKEL (reference sequence). The CDR3 consists of 14 residues. The CDR3: CASSRGIWDEKLFF. The DNA for the CDR3 is TGTGCCAGCAGCCGGGGAATCTGGGATGAAAAACTGTTTTTT.

The chain employs TRBV3-1 and TRBJ1-4; weak D call: TRBD1 (5 bases). Germline CDR1 reads LGHDT; CDR2 reads YNNKEL (reference sequence). Between the trimmed V and J ends, which lost 1 base and 7 bases, there was a span of 19 bases. The CDR3 has 17 amino acids. The CDR3 DNA follows: TGTGCCAGCAGCCAAGGGGCTAGGGGAGGTTGGACTGAAAAACTGTTTTTT. Its protein product is CASSQGARGGWTEKLFF.

The sample holds many counts of this clonotype. The V gene is TRBV30, the J gene TRBJ1-1; D remains ambiguous. The germline gives CDR1 GTSNPN, CDR2 SVGIG (reference sequence). Trimming shortened V by 0 bases and J by 1 base, and 3 bases separated the two germline ends. CDR3 length: 12 residues. CDR3 amino acids: CAWSVWNTEAFF. The CDR3 DNA reads as TGTGCCTGGAGTGTATGGAACACTGAAGCTTTCTTT. Drawing the rest from reference TRBV30 and TRBJ1-1, the complete variable domain is SQTIHQWPATLVQPVGSPLSLECTVEGTSNPNLYWYRQAAGRGLQLLFYSVGIGQISSEVPQNLSASRPQDRQFILSSKKLLLSDSGFYLCAWSVWNTEAFFGQGTRLTVV.

This clonotype was seen at least ten times. The rearrangement uses TRBV6-5 and TRBJ2-3; D may correspond to TRBD1 or TRBD2 (6 bases each). Trimming removed 6 bases from V and 4 bases from J, with 20 bases in between. This CDR3 has 16 amino acids. From germline, CDR1 is MNHEY and CDR2 SVGAGI. This CDR3 reads CASSPRGLGFPDTQYF. The CDR3 bases are TGTGCCAGCAGCCCCCGGGGGCTCGGTTTCCCAGATACGCAGTATTTT.

This clonotype showed up many times. The chain employs TRBV9 and TRBJ1-5; D uncertain. With 0 bases removed from V and 2 bases from J, the gap between germline ends came to 6 bases. Germline CDR1 reads SGDLS; CDR2 reads YYNGEE. This CDR3 comprises 14 residues. CDR3 bases: TGTGCCAGCAGCGTAGATGACGGCAATCAGCCCCAGCATTTT. The encoded protein is CASSVDDGNQPQHF.

CDR3 sequence (DNA): TGTGCCAGCAGTGAAGAGTTTGGGAGAGGGGGCCAGCCCCAGCATTTT. Its protein is CASSEEFGRGGQPQHF. The rearrangement joins TRBV2 to TRBJ1-5; 7 nucleotides match TRBD1. Per germline, CDR1 SNHLY and CDR2 FYNNEI. This CDR3 contains 16 residues. V dropped 1 base and J dropped 7; count of bases not matched to a gene: 10.

This clonotype was detected many times. In DNA, the CDR3 is TGTGCCAGCAGTACCTGGACAGGGGGGGGTTATGGCTACACCTTC. The encoded protein is CASSTWTGGGYGYTF. The genes are TRBV12-3 or TRBV12-4 and TRBJ1-2, with 10 bases that match TRBD1. V lost 5 bases and J lost 5; bases outside the gene matches: 8. The CDR3 sequence is 15 residues long.

The chain employs TRBV19 and TRBJ2-1; 8 positions agree with TRBD2. The germline CDR1 and CDR2 sequences are LNHDA and SQIVND (reference sequence). The CDR3 is made up of 15 amino acids. V was clipped by 5 bases and J by 8 bases; unmatched bases: 11. The CDR3 spells CASSPPGLGGDEQFF. The CDR3 DNA reads as TGTGCCAGTAGTCCCCCGGGACTAGGCGGGGATGAGCAGTTCTTC.

The chain couples TRBV5-1 to TRBJ1-2, with no clear D. Looked up from germline, CDR1 is SGHRS and CDR2 is YFSETQ. V was clipped by 3 bases and J by 4 bases, with 10 bases between them. This CDR3 is 13 amino acids long. This CDR3 reads CASSYQSVYGYTF. The CDR3 DNA is TGCGCCAGCAGCTACCAGAGTGTCTATGGCTACACCTTC.

The sample holds many counts of this clonotype. This chain connects TRBV7-9 to TRBJ2-2; the D gene is possibly TRBD1 (6 bases). V was shortened by 5 bases and J by 0 bases, with 13 bases between the two germline ends. From germline, CDR1 is SEHNR and CDR2 FQNEAQ (reference sequence). The CDR3 loop spans 16 amino acids. The CDR3 is CASSNRDTPNTGELFF. CDR3 DNA sequence: TGTGCCAGCAGCAACAGGGACACCCCGAACACCGGGGAGCTGTTTTTT.

This clonotype appeared many times. This rearrangement joins TRBV5-6 to TRBJ2-1; TRBD1 or TRBD2 may be the D gene (5 bases each). The CDR3 contains 12 residues. Germline V lookup: CDR1 SGHDT, CDR2 YYEEEE. The V end was cut by 2 bases, the J end by 8 bases, with 8 bases between. The CDR3 DNA reads TGTGCCAGCAGCTTAAGAGGGGATGAGCAGTTCTTC. Its translation is CASSLRGDEQFF.

The V call is TRBV2, the J call TRBJ1-2; 7 positions agree with TRBD1. V was pared by 5 bases and J by 1 base, with 10 bases of the junction left unmatched. Germline V gene lookup returns CDR1 SNHLY and CDR2 FYNNEI. This CDR3 contains 16 residues. The CDR3 is CASSQPGTVVNYGYTF. The DNA for the CDR3 is TGTGCCAGCAGTCAACCCGGGACAGTCGTTAACTATGGCTACACCTTC.

This clonotype was observed a handful of times. This chain joins TRBV29-1 and TRBJ1-1; TRBD1 agrees at 10 bases. The CDR3 extends over 13 amino acids. Trimming took 8 bases from V and 5 from J; bases not matched to a gene: 8. CDR1 and CDR2 (germline): SQVTM, ANQGSEA. Here the CDR3 DNA reads TGCAGCCTGGGGGACAGGGGAATGACTGAAGCTTTCTTT. It is translated as CSLGDRGMTEAFF.

This clonotype showed up many times. This sequence joins TRBV20-1 and TRBJ2-1; 12 bases match TRBD2. The CDR3 runs to 13 residues. Trimming cost V 5 bases and J 9 bases; bases outside gene matches: 5. Germline CDR1 reads DFQATT; CDR2 reads SNEGSKA (reference sequence). Here the CDR3 reads CSALLAGGSEQFF. DNA of the CDR3: TGCAGTGCTCTACTAGCGGGGGGTAGTGAGCAGTTCTTC.

The chain recombines TRBV7-3 with TRBJ1-5, with 8 bases that match TRBD1. The V gene's germline CDR1 is SGHTA and CDR2 FQGTGA. The CDR3 extends over 17 amino acids. The ends lost 1 base at V and 5 bases at J; junction bases unmatched: 10. The CDR3 region is CASSLRSAGGWYQPQHF. The CDR3 nucleotides are TGTGCCAGCAGCTTAAGAAGTGCAGGGGGCTGGTATCAGCCCCAGCATTTT.

The DNA of the CDR3 is TGTGCCAGCTCACGAGACAGAGGCAATCAGCCCCAGCATTTT. Amino acids: CASSRDRGNQPQHF. The J gene is TRBJ1-5, the V gene TRBV18, with a weak D call TRBD1 (5 bases). Between the trimmed V and J ends, which lost 4 bases and 2 bases, there was a span of 9 bases. There are 14 residues in the CDR3. Germline V gene lookup returns CDR1 KGHSH and CDR2 LQKENI. Supplemented by reference TRBV18 and TRBJ1-5, the full variable domain reads NAGVMQNPRHLVRRRGQEARLRCSPMKGHSHVYWYRQLPEEGLKFMVYLQKENIIDESGMPKERFSAEFPKEGPSILRIQQVVRGDSAAYFCASSRDRGNQPQHFGDGTRLSIL.